This section outlines one TCR beta chain sequence together with its context. Its antigen specificity is not known. The sample holds no much larger clone one base away, and base qualities are not on file. Unmatched junction bases come to 1, with V trimmed by 6 bases and J by 3 bases. The CDR3 spans 13 residues, from the cysteine through the phenylalanine. Only CDR3 DNA is held: 39 bases, read in frame from base 1. According to the germline V gene (reference sequence), CDR1 reads LNHDA and CDR2 reads SQIVND. Preparation of the library involved the immunoSEQ multiplex PCR assay. For the multiplex PCR, a mixture combining 60 forward primers for TCR Vbeta segments and 13 reverse primers for TCR Jbeta segments was used. The CDR3 region of rearranged TCR beta genes was amplified from genomic DNA by a multiplex PCR assay. The amplified TCR beta libraries were sequenced on the Illumina HiSeq System as 87-base-pair reads. Per the original workflow: A later analysis counted approximately 76 million unique TCR beta chains across the 666 repertoires, and 9 million to 14 million of these chains were shared by at least two donors. Raw reads were error-corrected and collapsed into unique sequences by a nearest-neighbor algorithm in which closely related sequences were merged to remove PCR and sequencing errors. Alignment of CDR3 sequences to IMGT reference sequences was used to assign V, D and J gene segments. For a sequence to be retained, a match of at least six nucleotides to both a V gene segment and a J gene segment was required. Rearrangements were classified as productive when the CDR3 lacked stop codons and remained in frame with V and J, and all other rearrangements were classified as non-productive. CDR3 was defined by IMGT convention, running from the second conserved V-encoded cysteine to the conserved J-encoded phenylalanine. In an earlier analysis of around 640 of the donors, sequences lacking an unambiguous match to a single V gene segment were excluded. In an earlier analysis of approximately 500 of the donors, a V segment was called functional when productive rearrangements were above 56.7%, and segregating when the standard deviation between donors exceeded 5%. A statistical classification framework was built to diagnose cytomegalovirus status from the catalog of TCR beta chain sequences. V and J gene assignment, in a later analysis, came from comparing TCR nucleotide sequences with IMGT/GENE-DB human TR gene sequences. The TCRdist pipeline was used in a later analysis to assign CDR3 sequences and most-parsimonious VDJ recombination scenarios. In a later analysis, every TCR beta chain was defined by the combination of its CDR3 amino acid sequence and its V-gene family, and reads without a unique V-gene family were dropped. In a later analysis, fewer than 600 highly shared, low-generation-probability nucleotide sequences were removed to address suspected cross-contamination and a sequencing artifact. A later analysis calculated a clonal expansion index for each public chain from normalized within-repertoire ranks of inferred template counts. In a later analysis, generation probabilities were computed using a VDJ recombination model fitted to out-of-frame rearrangements, and the results were checked against IGoR. Hypergeometric tests were used in a later analysis to score TCR-TCR, TCR-HLA and TCR-CMV co-occurrence, with a repertoire-size bias correction applied to the TCR pairs. A later analysis estimated false discovery rates by permuting HLA or CMV assignments 20 times. In a later analysis, co-occurring TCRs were grouped using DBSCAN, and TCRdist sequence similarity was added for clustering within HLA-allele-positive subsets. Repertoires with fewer than 30,000 or more than 120,000 public chains, plus five repertoires with anomalous nucleotide sharing, were excluded from co-occurrence clustering. Here the immuneACCESS table is served through TCRdb, limited to in-frame sequences with V and J called. Missing clones are a known gap in these copies; in checked studies unresolved V genes cover under half, and the rest lacks a known reason. V and J calls and clone size are given by that table; D and trimming were obtained from the DNA. This sample is represented by over 150,000 clones; about 80% of them were singletons. The top ten constitute about 13% of the sample.

This entry belongs to a study of cytomegalovirus exposure and HLA in healthy donors (dated by TCRdb to about 2017). Study-wide context: An earlier analysis of approximately 550 of the donors reported 250 to 300 Gb of sequence data and 117 million unique TCR beta sequences from about 179 million T cells. The genetic ancestry cluster associated with self-reported Caucasian donors included about four fifths of the 300 to 400 genotyped donors. Four or five DR-DQ haplotypes were treated as single units for association and clustering because of strong linkage in the cohort. A later analysis re-examined previously published TCR beta repertoires from more than 650 donors and added high-resolution HLA genotyping to investigate patterns of TCR occurrence. Among a few hundred genotyped donors of the cohort, an average of around 240,000 unique TCR beta nucleotide sequences were sequenced per donor, 15% to 20% of them non-productive. About 300 gigabases of sequencing data and 78 million or so unique TCR sequences were included in an early release covering 550 to 800 HLA-typed donors. Besides the first cohort of around 670 subjects, a separate validation cohort made up of roughly 130 different subjects was used. Alongside the repertoire data, information on donor age, sex, ethnicity and CMV serostatus was compiled. An earlier analysis of 587 of the donors used high-throughput TCR beta sequencing to judge whether each TCR beta V gene segment behaved as functional or pseudogenic. The study profiled the T cell repertoires of hundreds of subjects by immunosequencing and related them to cytomegalovirus serostatus. The study was designed to test whether signatures of past pathogen exposure could be identified by cataloging public T cell receptors. Rather than drawing on any new phenotypic data, the later analysis identified candidate immune exposures from TCR beta sequences and the way those sequences occurred across donors. Both class I and class II loci were covered by HLA typing, at four-digit resolution. Every discovery cohort repertoire had been produced on one sequencing platform. The study combined high-throughput TCR immunosequencing, statistical association of individual TCRs with disease status, and machine learning to predict cytomegalovirus infection status. A later genetic analysis used genome-wide SNP genotypes for about three fifths of the 666 donors, treating that subset as a discovery cohort. The number of typed donors differed by locus: about 629-640 for A, B, C, DRB1 and DQB1; 522 for DQA1; roughly 600 for DPA1; and roughly 450 for DPB1.

The cohort consisted of 650 to 850 healthy bone marrow donors. At the time of sampling, all cohort members were nominally healthy, though unrecorded immune exposures were likely present. The donor tested CMV seropositive and was one of the 289 seropositive cohort members. A peripheral blood sample was provided by each donor, and peripheral blood mononuclear cells were used for TCR beta sequencing. The Qiagen DNeasy Blood Extraction Kit was used to extract genomic DNA from the blood cell samples. The paper as a whole reports these results and caveats: In a later analysis, around 15,000 TCR beta sequences were associated with specific HLA alleles at a false discovery rate of 0.05. The authors suggested that the approach could potentially be generalized to other disease states and immunological phenotypes. In vitro tests confirmed that a few of the cytomegalovirus-associated TCR beta chains recognize cytomegalovirus antigens. Because HLA typing was missing for some donors at each locus, association tests included only the typed subset. The cohort was sequenced for TCR beta chains only, and without alpha or paired-chain data the features that could be detected were limited. For the cohort, immune exposure information was limited to CMV serostatus. Several of the top co-occurrence clusters appeared to be linked to parvovirus B19, influenza, CMV and Epstein-Barr virus, according to a later analysis. In the study, some 180 TCR beta chains were listed as associated with cytomegalovirus. Fewer than 20 rarely observed V segments, including chromosome 9 orphons, were excluded from the earlier analysis of approximately 500 of the donors because counts were too low. In an earlier analysis of 500 to 650 of the donors, most TCR beta V segments appeared in productive rearrangements about 87% or about 30% of the time, broadly matching IMGT annotations. A later genetic analysis associated a missense DCLRE1C variant with V-gene and J-gene trimming of TCR beta chains, and an independent cohort replicated the association. Correlated functional status among segregating V segments might be attributable to linkage disequilibrium, but an unknown experimental factor could not be ruled out. Sequencing depth was assumed to be roughly uniform across donors in the presence/absence analyses, though that assumption may not hold. A further reported finding was that TCR beta sequences accurately predicted the HLA-A and HLA-B alleles for most subjects in the first cohort. When HLA alleles, especially DR and DQ, strongly co-occurred, TCR associations were difficult to assign to individual alleles. Compared with equally common non-associated chains, HLA-associated TCR beta chains in a later analysis were more clonally expanded and had lower generation probabilities. Most TCR sequences were observed very rarely across donors, whereas some public TCRs were present in many individuals. A later genetic analysis reported fewer N-insertions in productive TCRs among donors in an Asian-associated ancestry cluster than the roughly 640-donor mean. The classifier was reported to diagnose cytomegalovirus status with high specificity and sensitivity in both the original and validation cohorts. In a later analysis, TCR association rates were found to vary across HLA loci, with the most associated TCRs seen for DRB1 alleles and the fewest for HLA-C alleles. A cluster of highly shared sequence variants was judged likely to represent a technical artifact of the sequencing pipeline. According to a later analysis, most CMV-associated TCR beta chains appeared to be HLA-restricted, and the HLA associations seemed to be driven largely by CMV exposure. Some IMGT-functional V segments, including TRBV6-2 and TRBV6-3, could not be distinguished by the 87-base-pair reads and were therefore excluded.

The V gene is TRBV19 and the J gene is TRBJ2-3; 9 bases in the junction line up with TRBD2. Sequencing was performed on PBMCs. The sequence was obtained from a man aged 30 to 39 in good health and CMV-seropositive. The nucleotide sequence reads TGTGCCAGTAGGGGACTAGCAACAGATACGCAGTATTTT. Translated, this is CASRGLATDTQYF.